These 12 T cell receptor beta chains came from one sample sequenced in a study of shared clonotypes between healthy human individuals. The repertoire was sequenced with immunoSEQ multiplex PCR; TCRdb's copy has only in-frame clones and lacks some. The sample lists approximately 940,000 clones, more than 75% occurring once. Source material: memory CD4+ T cells sorted from blood. Described subset: CD45RA-negative fraction. The receptors come from a man between 18 and 35 years old in good health.

This clone was counted between two and nine times. The chain is built from TRBV7-8 and TRBJ1-4; the match to TRBD1 covers 9 bases. Trimming cost V 1 base and J 7 bases; bases outside gene matches: 4. Germline V gene sequence: CDR1 SGHVS, CDR2 FQNEAQ. The CDR3 has 15 residues. The CDR3 nucleotides are TGTGCCAGCAGCTTAGGGACAGGGGTTGGTGAAAAACTGTTTTTT. Protein: CASSLGTGVGEKLFF.

V is TRBV18 and J is TRBJ2-7; possibly TRBD2 for D (7 bases). The CDR3 covers 15 residues. The germline V gene encodes CDR1 KGHSH and CDR2 LQKENI. Deletions cut 1 base from V and 3 bases from J, with 13 bases between. The CDR3 loop is CASSPRGGGNYEQYF. The DNA of the CDR3 is TGTGCCAGCTCACCACGAGGCGGGGGCAACTACGAGCAGTACTTC. Full variable domain (missing parts from reference TRBV18 and TRBJ2-7): NAGVMQNPRHLVRRRGQEARLRCSPMKGHSHVYWYRQLPEEGLKFMVYLQKENIIDESGMPKERFSAEFPKEGPSILRIQQVVRGDSAAYFCASSPRGGGNYEQYFGPGTRLTVT.

The chain combines TRBV15 with TRBJ1-4; 10 bases line up with TRBD1. Germline-derived CDR1 and CDR2 are LNHNV and YYDKDF (reference sequence). The CDR3 spans 16 residues. Trimming removed 4 bases from V and 8 bases from J; junction bases left unmatched: 10. Here the CDR3 reads CATSILTGTGVEKLFF. The CDR3 DNA reads as TGTGCCACCAGCATATTAACCGGGACAGGGGTCGAAAAACTGTTTTTT.

This rearrangement joins TRBV30 to TRBJ1-2, with D maybe TRBD1 (5 bases). Deletions cut 2 bases from V and 4 bases from J, with 14 bases between. This CDR3 region has 14 residues. From germline, CDR1 is GTSNPN and CDR2 SVGIG (reference sequence). CDR3 region: CAWSKDRTFYGYTF. CDR3 DNA: TGTGCCTGGAGTAAAGACAGAACATTCTATGGCTACACCTTC.

This clone has a handful of counts. This rearrangement joins TRBV20-1 to TRBJ2-7, with D maybe TRBD2 (7 bases). The CDR3 is 11 amino acids. CDR1 is DFQATT and CDR2 is SNEGSKA in the germline V gene (reference sequence). The CDR3 DNA is TGCAGCCTAGGGGGGGACTACGAGCAGTACTTC. Its protein product is CSLGGDYEQYF.

This clone turned up a few times. V gene TRBV2 combines with J gene TRBJ1-5; 7 nucleotides match TRBD1. The length of the CDR3 is 12 residues. Trimming cost V 7 bases and J 6 bases; bases outside gene matches: 3. Germline lookup yields CDR1 SNHLY and CDR2 FYNNEI. CDR3 sequence (DNA): TGTGCCAGCACAGGGGGAAGTCAGCCCCAGCATTTT. This translates into CASTGGSQPQHF.

This chain uses TRBV10-3 with TRBJ1-5; 8 positions agree with TRBD1. Germline V CDR1 and CDR2: ENHRY, SYGVKD. There are 18 residues in the CDR3. J was trimmed by 1 base and V by 2 bases; bases with no gene match: 10. The CDR3, as DNA: TGTGCCATCAGTGAGATCCCTTTTACAGGGGGGAGCAATCAGCCCCAGCATTTT. It yields the protein CAISEIPFTGGSNQPQHF.

This clone was observed a handful of times. V usage is TRBV7-2 and J usage is TRBJ2-7, with a possible D match to TRBD2 (6 bases). Trimming removed 5 bases at V and 5 bases at J, with 19 bases between. This CDR3 has 15 amino acids. The V gene's germline CDR1 is SGHTA and CDR2 FQGNSA. In DNA, the CDR3 is TGTGCCAGCAGCCTGGTCGGAGGGGATCTCAACGAGCAGTACTTC. Encoded protein: CASSLVGGDLNEQYF. The full variable domain, rest sourced from reference TRBV7-2 and TRBJ2-7, is GAGVSQSPSNKVTEKGKDVELRCDPISGHTALYWYRQSLGQGLEFLIYFQGNSAPDKSGLPSDRFSAERTGGSVSTLTIQRTQQEDSAVYLCASSLVGGDLNEQYFGPGTRLTVT.

The chain's CDR3 is CASTDGLLTDTQYF. Here the CDR3 DNA reads TGTGCCAGCACCGATGGACTGCTTACGGATACGCAGTATTTT. The chain is built from TRBV13 and TRBJ2-3; perhaps TRBD2 as D (5 bases). The CDR3 spans 14 residues. The V end was cut by 7 bases, the J end by 6 bases, with 17 bases between. In germline, CDR1 is PRHDT, CDR2 FYEKMQ (reference sequence).

The rearrangement links TRBV29-1 to TRBJ1-1, with TRBD1 matching 11 bases. Germline CDR1 SQVTM, CDR2 ANQGSEA. The CDR3 is made up of 17 amino acids. Trimming cost V 4 bases and J 4 bases; bases outside gene matches: 14. Here the CDR3 reads CSVVKGTGTGGGTEAFF. CDR3 DNA sequence: TGCAGCGTTGTAAAGGGAACCGGGACAGGGGGTGGCACTGAAGCTTTCTTT.

The genes are TRBV18 and TRBJ2-7; D unresolved. CDR3 length equals 13 residues. Germline V gene data show CDR1 as KGHSH and CDR2 as LQKENI. V was shortened by 2 bases and J by 5 bases, with 10 bases between the two germline ends. CDR3 sequence reads: CASSPSTVHEQYF. In DNA form, the CDR3 reads TGTGCCAGCTCACCATCAACGGTCCACGAGCAGTACTTC. Full variable domain (outside the CDR3, taken from reference TRBV18 and TRBJ2-7): NAGVMQNPRHLVRRRGQEARLRCSPMKGHSHVYWYRQLPEEGLKFMVYLQKENIIDESGMPKERFSAEFPKEGPSILRIQQVVRGDSAAYFCASSPSTVHEQYFGPGTRLTVT.

The chain employs TRBV7-2 and TRBJ1-3, with D possibly matching TRBD1 (6 bases). This CDR3 has 16 amino acids. V was pared by 2 bases and J by 2 bases, with 13 bases between. CDR1 and CDR2 (germline): SGHTA, FQGNSA. The CDR3 DNA sequence: TGTGCCAGCAGCTTAATGGGGGGCTCAACTGGAAACACCATATATTTT. Protein sequence: CASSLMGGSTGNTIYF.